This T cell receptor (beta chain) was sequenced during a study of OX40 agonist ivuxolimab in advanced cancers. Background on the study: Having had anti-PD-1, anti-PD-L1 or anti-CTLA-4 therapy before was allowed, and under 50% had some. General study results and limits: The study found that CD8+ T cells averaged more expanded clones than CD4+. Researchers did not establish what antigens the expanded peripheral T cells target.

With respect to this clone: The target antigen is unknown.

Using immunoSEQ multiplex PCR, the repertoire was profiled, and TCRdb retains in-frame clones only, with some absent. The sample yields fewer than 90,000 clones, roughly 86% seen once. Trimming shortened V by 2 bases and J by 4 bases, and 8 bases separated the two germline ends. This CDR3 has 13 residues. CDR1 and CDR2 (germline): KGHSH, LQKENI. It was autoimmune disease history or systemic immunosuppression that excluded patients. The chain couples TRBV18 to TRBJ2-5, with D hard to call. The material sequenced was CD4+ or CD8+ T cells sorted from blood, taken in a trial of the OX40 agonist ivuxolimab. This TCR was sampled from an adult with an advanced solid tumor such as melanoma, head and neck, liver or kidney cancer. The DNA for the CDR3 is TGTGCCAGCTCACCAGTGAATAGAGAGACCCAGTACTTC. Translating gives CASSPVNRETQYF.